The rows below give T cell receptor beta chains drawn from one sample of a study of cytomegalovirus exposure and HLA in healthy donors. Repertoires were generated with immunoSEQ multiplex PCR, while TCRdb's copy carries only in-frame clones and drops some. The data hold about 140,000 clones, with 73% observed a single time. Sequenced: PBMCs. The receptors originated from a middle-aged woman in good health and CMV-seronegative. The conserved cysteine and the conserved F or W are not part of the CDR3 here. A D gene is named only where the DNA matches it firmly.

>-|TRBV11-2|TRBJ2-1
ASSLAVYNEQF
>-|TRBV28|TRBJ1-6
ASSSSGSPLH
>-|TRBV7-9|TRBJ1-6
SSRPPMVQGIGVSPLH
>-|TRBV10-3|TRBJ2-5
AISESGTQGRVETQY
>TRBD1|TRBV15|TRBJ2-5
ATSRGTGGTIGTQY
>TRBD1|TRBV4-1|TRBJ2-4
ASSQGNFLQGWVAKNIQY
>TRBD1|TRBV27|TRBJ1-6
ASSPGQGNSPLH
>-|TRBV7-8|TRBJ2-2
ASSLARGTPTNTGELF
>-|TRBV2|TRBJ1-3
ASSEEDGNTIY
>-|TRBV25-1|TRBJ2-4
ASNAGNIQY
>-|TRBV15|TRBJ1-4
ATSTSPATNEKLF
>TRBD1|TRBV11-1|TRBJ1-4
ASSSRTGGASTNEKLF
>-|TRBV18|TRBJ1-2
ASSPQGESGYT
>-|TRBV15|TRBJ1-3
ATSSTLELPSGNTIY
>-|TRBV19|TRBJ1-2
ASSIEGRVGYGYT
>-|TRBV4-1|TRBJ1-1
ASSQRGLDTEAF
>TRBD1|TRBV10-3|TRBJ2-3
AIKRGQDTDTQY
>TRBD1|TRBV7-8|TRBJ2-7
ASSSRTGGPYEQY
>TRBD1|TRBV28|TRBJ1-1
ASSDRGANTEAF
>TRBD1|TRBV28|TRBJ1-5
ASQIPGTGAGQPQH
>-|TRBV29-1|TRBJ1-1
SVEKVTGLEGAF
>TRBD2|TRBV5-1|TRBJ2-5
ASSVSGGGETQY
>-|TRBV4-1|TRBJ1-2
ASSQETRLYGYT
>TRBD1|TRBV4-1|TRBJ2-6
ASSQMIGQGSSGANVLT
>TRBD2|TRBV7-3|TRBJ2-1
ASSPTSGGREQF
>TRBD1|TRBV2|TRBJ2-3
ASSGTGADTQY
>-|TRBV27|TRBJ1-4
ASSRPDRLQKLF
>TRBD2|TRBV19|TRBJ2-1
ASSILAGGQITYNEQF
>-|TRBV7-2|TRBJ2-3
ASSAVSGRDTQY
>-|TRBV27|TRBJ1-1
ASSGRYGNTEAF
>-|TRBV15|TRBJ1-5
ATSRDPGDNQPQH
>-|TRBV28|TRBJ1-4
ASSPGHRNEKLF
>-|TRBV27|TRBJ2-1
ASSLDTGSSYNEQF
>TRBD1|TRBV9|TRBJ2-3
ASSLFGTDGTDTQY
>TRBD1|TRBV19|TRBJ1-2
ASSMGGQGLYGYT
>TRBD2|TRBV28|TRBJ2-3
ASSLSGGWGSTDTQY
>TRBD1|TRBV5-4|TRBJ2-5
ASSPVDRGMETQY
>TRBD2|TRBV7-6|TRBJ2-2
ASSLAALAGNTGELF
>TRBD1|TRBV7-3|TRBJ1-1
ASSSQGGDTEAF
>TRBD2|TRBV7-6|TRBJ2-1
ASSLGNPSGDYYNEQF
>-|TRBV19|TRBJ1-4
ASSTPTRAKLF
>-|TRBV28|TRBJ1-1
ASSLSGVSTEAF
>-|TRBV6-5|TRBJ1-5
ASSYTYRSNQPQH
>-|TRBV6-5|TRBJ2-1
ASSYSGSSYNEQF
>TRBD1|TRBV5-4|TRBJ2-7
ASSSRQGSYEQY
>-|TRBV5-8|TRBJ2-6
ASSLDMRSSSGANVLT
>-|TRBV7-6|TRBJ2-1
ASSPQPAYNEQF
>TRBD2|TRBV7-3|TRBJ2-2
AIRGERTGELF
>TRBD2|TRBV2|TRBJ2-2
ASSVGLAGGPGELF
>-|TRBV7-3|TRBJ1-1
ASSLGDTREAF
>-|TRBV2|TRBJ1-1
ASARDTEAF
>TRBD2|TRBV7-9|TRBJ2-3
ASSPTGRGGADTQY
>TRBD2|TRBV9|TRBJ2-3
ASSRSGGAPLTDTQY
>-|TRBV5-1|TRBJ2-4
ASSLNQALAKNIQY
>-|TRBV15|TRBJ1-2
ATSNESNALGHQRRANYGYT
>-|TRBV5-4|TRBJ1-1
ASSFIGHEAF
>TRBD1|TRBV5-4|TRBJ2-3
ASSMTGASTDTQY
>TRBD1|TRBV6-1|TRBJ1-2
ASSEALPRTGGVYGYT
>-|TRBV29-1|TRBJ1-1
SVEDSPGTEAF
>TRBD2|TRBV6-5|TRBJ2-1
ASRETSGGSNEQF